This is a list of T cell receptor beta chains from one sample in a study of T cells in localized non-small cell lung cancer. Some clones are missing from TCRdb's copy, which holds only in-frame ones; the method was immunoSEQ multiplex PCR. The data hold approximately 150,000 clones, with 80% to 90% observed a single time. The specimen comprised peripheral blood, sampled before any cancer treatment. These receptor sequences come from a female donor older than 55 with stage I lung adenocarcinoma. CDR3s include the opening cysteine and the closing phenylalanine or tryptophan. D genes are given only for firm matches. Only some rows state a clone size, as once, few, many or a class for expanded clones.

d_call clone_size j_call v_call cdr3_length cdr3_aa cdr3_nt
TRBD2 - TRBJ2-1 TRBV27 14 CASWGGVAYNEQFF TGTGCCAGCTGGGGAGGGGTCGCCTACAATGAGCAGTTCTTC
- - TRBJ1-2 TRBV6-4 13 CASSKDSNYGYTF TGTGCCAGCAGTAAGGACAGTAACTATGGCTACACCTTC
TRBD2 - TRBJ2-3 TRBV7-3 16 CASSMSGTSGTYTQYF TGTGCCAGCAGTATGTCCGGGACTAGCGGAACCTATACGCAGTATTTT
- once TRBJ1-3 TRBV6-6 14 CASRSSVSGNTIYF TGTGCCAGCAGGTCTTCGGTTTCTGGAAACACCATATATTTT
- once TRBJ2-3 TRBV19 14 CASKKDRRTDTQYF TGTGCCAGTAAAAAGGACAGACGCACAGATACGCAGTATTTT
- - TRBJ2-4 TRBV7-9 12 CASMRPKNIQYF TGTGCCAGCATGAGACCCAAAAACATTCAGTACTTC
- once TRBJ2-7 TRBV5-6 14 CASSWPGRAYEQYF TGTGCCAGTTCGTGGCCGGGTAGGGCCTACGAGCAGTACTTC
TRBD2 - TRBJ2-7 TRBV28 14 CASRPGTSGYEQYF TGTGCCAGCAGGCCCGGGACTAGCGGCTACGAGCAGTACTTC
TRBD2 - TRBJ2-3 TRBV2 13 CASSLTSGNMQYF TGTGCCAGCAGTTTGACTAGCGGGAATATGCAGTATTTT
TRBD2 - TRBJ2-1 TRBV19 15 CASSLGTSGRAKQFF TGTGCCAGTAGTTTAGGGACTAGCGGGAGGGCCAAGCAGTTCTTC
TRBD2 - TRBJ2-7 TRBV28 13 CASRLVGGNEQYF TGTGCCAGCAGACTTGTGGGGGGGAACGAGCAGTACTTC
TRBD2 - TRBJ2-1 TRBV7-2 16 CASSIVASGKYNEQFF TGTGCCAGCAGCATTGTAGCTAGCGGGAAGTACAATGAGCAGTTCTTC
TRBD1 - TRBJ1-5 TRBV7-9 15 CASSSEAGGLQPQHF TGTGCCAGCAGTTCGGAAGCAGGGGGCCTTCAGCCCCAGCATTTT
TRBD2 - TRBJ2-7 TRBV9 15 CASSAESGGKGEQYF TGTGCCAGCAGCGCGGAGTCGGGAGGTAAGGGCGAGCAGTACTTC
TRBD1 - TRBJ2-2 TRBV2 16 CASSPTGGEYTGELFF TGTGCCAGCAGTCCTACAGGGGGCGAATACACCGGGGAGCTGTTTTTT
- medium-sized TRBJ2-3 TRBV29-1 15 CSVEITGVEGDTQYF TGCAGCGTTGAAATTACGGGGGTAGAGGGAGATACGCAGTATTTT
- - TRBJ1-2 TRBV6-1 13 CASRPMGEYGYTF TGTGCCAGCAGGCCAATGGGGGAATATGGCTACACCTTC
TRBD1 few TRBJ1-3 TRBV5-6 16 CASSFGRGGSGNTIYF TGTGCCAGCAGCTTCGGCAGGGGGGGATCTGGAAACACCATATATTTT
- - TRBJ1-1 TRBV11-1 14 CASSRDGSNTEAFF TGTGCCAGCAGCCGGGACGGATCAAACACTGAAGCTTTCTTT
- - TRBJ2-5 TRBV5-4 14 CASSTRTLEETQYF TGTGCCAGCAGCACAAGGACCCTGGAGGAGACCCAGTACTTC
TRBD1 - TRBJ1-2 TRBV27 15 CASSYQGAWGDGYTF TGTGCCAGCAGTTACCAGGGGGCATGGGGGGATGGCTACACCTTC
- - TRBJ1-5 TRBV7-3 13 CASSLTQGQPQHF TGTGCCAGCAGCTTAACCCAGGGACAGCCCCAGCATTTT
- - TRBJ1-1 TRBV6-5 12 CASSRPPNEAFF TGTGCCAGCAGCCGCCCTCCAAATGAAGCTTTCTTT
TRBD1 once TRBJ2-1 TRBV11-3 16 CASSSAPTGKENEQFF TGTGCCAGCAGCTCCGCCCCGACAGGGAAGGAAAATGAGCAGTTCTTC
TRBD1 - TRBJ1-5 TRBV2 16 CASSEMIAGGDQPQHF TGTGCCAGCAGTGAAATGATTGCAGGGGGTGACCAGCCCCAGCATTTT
- - TRBJ2-7 TRBV6-5 13 CASTQGRSYEQYF TGTGCCAGCACCCAGGGTCGCTCCTACGAGCAGTACTTC
- - TRBJ2-6 TRBV4-2 16 CASSQDAQRGANVLTF TGTGCCAGCAGCCAAGATGCCCAACGTGGGGCCAACGTCCTGACTTTC
- - TRBJ1-1 TRBV5-1 13 CASSLLLNTEAFF TGCGCCAGCAGCTTGTTGCTGAACACTGAAGCTTTCTTT
- few TRBJ1-3 TRBV6-5 13 CASSPYSGNTIYF TGTGCCAGCAGCCCTTACTCTGGAAACACCATATATTTT
- - TRBJ1-3 TRBV10-2 16 CASSKGGDGSGNTIYF TGCGCCAGCAGTAAAGGCGGGGACGGCTCTGGAAACACCATATATTTT
TRBD2 - TRBJ2-5 TRBV6-5 15 CASSYSLGGGETQYF TGTGCCAGCAGTTATAGCCTCGGCGGGGGAGAGACCCAGTACTTC
- - TRBJ1-1 TRBV7-7 13 CASSFREDTEAFF TGTGCCAGCAGCTTTCGGGAGGACACTGAAGCTTTCTTT
- - TRBJ2-7 TRBV30 13 CAWTEGAGSEQYF TGTGCCTGGACAGAGGGGGCCGGGAGCGAGCAGTACTTC
- - TRBJ1-6 TRBV6-5 14 CASNLMGINSPLHF TGTGCCAGCAACTTGATGGGGATAAATTCACCCCTCCACTTT
- - TRBJ1-1 TRBV2 12 CASSPRGSEAFF TGTGCCAGCAGTCCTAGGGGTTCCGAAGCTTTCTTT
TRBD2 - TRBJ2-3 TRBV2 14 CASNSGTRTDTQYF TGTGCCAGCAATAGCGGGACTCGCACAGATACGCAGTATTTT
- - TRBJ2-3 TRBV10-3 14 CAISEGGLTDTQYF TGTGCCATCAGTGAAGGGGGGTTAACAGATACGCAGTATTTT
TRBD2 - TRBJ2-7 TRBV11-2 15 CASSPARREGYEQYF TGTGCCAGCTCCCCCGCGCGGCGGGAGGGTTACGAGCAGTACTTC
TRBD2 - TRBJ2-7 TRBV7-3 15 CASSSGLAGGHEQYF TGTGCCAGCAGCTCCGGACTAGCGGGAGGCCACGAGCAGTACTTC
- - TRBJ1-3 TRBV7-2 15 CASSFQGSSGNTIYF TGTGCCAGCAGCTTCCAGGGTTCCTCTGGAAACACCATATATTTT
TRBD2 - TRBJ2-7 TRBV9 19 CASSVGSLAGGKSSYEQYF TGTGCCAGCAGCGTAGGAAGTCTAGCGGGAGGGAAGAGCTCCTACGAGCAGTACTTC